The 16 T cell receptor beta chains listed next were all sequenced from one sample in a study of blood T cell repertoires in COVID-19. Clones were sequenced by immunoSEQ multiplex PCR, and TCRdb holds only the in-frame ones, with some missing. The top ten clones hold about 6% of a sample with 250,000 to 350,000 clones, around 90% of them seen once. The material sequenced was peripheral blood. All receptors derive from a woman aged 45-65 years with COVID-19, enrolled during active disease.

The rearrangement joins TRBV19 to TRBJ1-5, with D perhaps TRBD1 (6 bases). CDR3 length equals 12 residues. Germline lookup yields CDR1 LNHDA and CDR2 SQIVND (reference sequence). V lost 8 bases and J 6 bases, leaving 11 bases between the germline ends. CDR3 bases: TGTGCCAGTGGGACAAGTGTTCAGCCCCAGCATTTT. Amino acid sequence: CASGTSVQPQHF.

The J gene is TRBJ2-5, the V gene TRBV5-4, with D possibly being TRBD2 (6 bases). Germline V gene sequence: CDR1 SGHNT, CDR2 YYREEE (reference sequence). The CDR3 runs 15 residues. Trimming stripped 1 base from V and 5 bases from J, with 15 bases between. The CDR3 loop is CASSLRRGASETQYF. Written as DNA, the CDR3 is TGTGCCAGCAGCTTGCGGAGGGGCGCATCCGAGACCCAGTACTTC.

CDR3 loop: CASSPRQDLHEQYF. The CDR3 region has the DNA TGTGCCAGCAGCCCGAGACAGGATCTCCACGAGCAGTACTTC. The rearrangement joins TRBV28 to TRBJ2-7, with D perhaps TRBD1 (6 bases). The CDR3 has 14 amino acids. Germline CDR1 reads MDHEN; CDR2 reads SYDVKM. V dropped 6 bases and J dropped 5 bases, with 17 bases sitting between them.

The chain recombines TRBV18 with TRBJ2-1; possibly TRBD1 for D (5 bases). The length of the CDR3 is 15 residues. The germline V gene has CDR1 KGHSH and CDR2 LQKENI. Trimming left V 2 bases short and J 5 bases short, with 13 bases between. The CDR3 here is CASSPKQKGNNEQFF. The CDR3 DNA reads TGTGCCAGCTCACCAAAGCAGAAGGGGAACAATGAGCAGTTCTTC.

The CDR3: CASSWVAGGETQYF. In DNA, the CDR3 is TGTGCCAGCAGCTGGGTGGCGGGAGGGGAGACCCAGTACTTC. The genes are TRBV7-9 and TRBJ2-5, with 9 bases aligning to TRBD2. The CDR3 totals 14 residues. With 4 bases clipped from V and 5 bases from J, the junction kept 5 bases outside the gene matches. CDR1 is SEHNR and CDR2 is FQNEAQ in the germline V gene (reference sequence).

This chain joins TRBV5-1 and TRBJ1-3; D is undetermined. The germline V and J ends were trimmed by 3 bases and 0 bases, with 19 bases remaining between them. The CDR3 is 18 amino acids. Germline V lookup: CDR1 SGHRS, CDR2 YFSETQ. CDR3 in amino acids: CASSSSRDLTLSGNTIYF. The CDR3 DNA is TGCGCCAGCAGCTCCTCTCGGGATCTTACCCTCTCTGGAAACACCATATATTTT.

The V call is TRBV4-1, the J call TRBJ2-7, with D maybe TRBD2 (5 bases). The ends were cut back, 1 base at V and 3 bases at J, with 10 bases in the middle. CDR1 is MGHRA, CDR2 YSYEKL, per germline. CDR3 length equals 14 residues. The CDR3 region is CASSQGGSNYEQYF. The CDR3 nucleotides are TGCGCCAGCAGCCAAGGAGGGTCTAACTACGAGCAGTACTTC.

The chain links TRBV5-4 to TRBJ2-5; D is possibly TRBD1 (6 bases). In germline, CDR1 is SGHNT, CDR2 YYREEE (reference sequence). Trimming stripped 6 bases from V and 4 bases from J, with 22 bases between. There are 16 residues in the CDR3. In nucleotides, the CDR3 is TGTGCCAGCAACAACATCCAGGGGACCAGAAGAGAGACCCAGTACTTC. This sequence encodes CASNNIQGTRRETQYF.

The rearrangement joins TRBV7-8 to TRBJ1-6, with 7 bases aligning to TRBD1. This CDR3 region has 16 residues. V lost 2 bases and J lost 7; bases outside the gene matches: 8. CDR1 is SGHVS and CDR2 is FQNEAQ in the germline V gene. The CDR3 loop is CASSLRAQGLNSPLHF. The DNA of the CDR3 is TGTGCCAGCAGCTTAAGGGCACAGGGGCTAAATTCACCCCTCCACTTT.

V usage is TRBV3-1 (or the pseudogene TRBV3-2) and J usage is TRBJ1-2; maybe TRBD1 (6 bases). Between the trimmed V and J ends, which lost 1 base and 2 bases, there was a span of 11 bases. From germline, CDR1 is LGHDT and CDR2 YNNKEL (reference sequence). The CDR3 loop spans 15 amino acids. The CDR3, as DNA: TGTGCCAGCAGCCAAGGTACAGGGTTGAACTATGGCTACACCTTC. Its translation is CASSQGTGLNYGYTF.

The rearrangement joins TRBV6-5 to TRBJ2-3; TRBD1 aligns across 8 bases. The ends lost 7 bases at V and 2 bases at J; junction bases unmatched: 2. The CDR3 runs to 13 residues. Germline V lookup: CDR1 MNHEY, CDR2 SVGAGI. The CDR3: CASTDRVTDTQYF. The DNA for the CDR3 is TGTGCCAGCACGGACAGGGTCACAGATACGCAGTATTTT.

The rearrangement uses TRBV6-5 and TRBJ1-6; no reliable D call. There are 13 residues in the CDR3. Germline V gene data show CDR1 as MNHEY and CDR2 as SVGAGI. Trimming left V 6 bases short and J 9 bases short, with 12 bases between. The CDR3 bases are TGTGCCAGCAGCCCGGCCCCGGGTTCACCCCTCCACTTT. Translating gives CASSPAPGSPLHF.

This chain connects TRBV30 to TRBJ1-2; 8 bases are shared with TRBD1. The V gene's germline CDR1 is GTSNPN and CDR2 SVGIG (reference sequence). The CDR3 runs to 12 residues. The trim removed 8 bases at V and 3 bases at J, leaving 5 bases unmatched. The CDR3 is CAGQGNDYGYTF. CDR3 DNA sequence: TGTGCCGGACAGGGTAACGACTATGGCTACACCTTC.

The rearrangement links TRBV7-2 to TRBJ2-1, with TRBD2 identical over 7 bases. CDR1 is SGHTA and CDR2 is FQGNSA in the germline V gene. V lost 1 base to trimming and J lost 7 bases; unmatched junction nucleotides: 4. The CDR3 sequence is 14 residues long. DNA for the CDR3: TGTGCCAGCAGCTTAGGTCTAGCGGCGAATGAGCAGTTCTTC. Its protein product is CASSLGLAANEQFF.

The rearrangement links TRBV18 to TRBJ1-2; TRBD1 might be the D (6 bases). This CDR3 has 15 amino acids. V lost 2 bases and J lost 4, with 14 bases in between. CDR1 and CDR2 (germline): KGHSH, LQKENI. As DNA, the CDR3 is TGTGCCAGCTCACCAGTCTCAGGGGCAGGCTATGGCTACACCTTC. As protein: CASSPVSGAGYGYTF.

The chain links TRBV10-1 to TRBJ2-7; 10 bases line up with TRBD2. Germline trimming cut 8 bases from V and 0 bases from J; bases unmatched to any gene: 13. CDR1 and CDR2 from the germline V gene are WNHNN and SYGVQD (reference sequence). The CDR3 sequence is 17 residues long. CDR3 in amino acids: CASGDFSGRAGSYEQYF. The CDR3 bases are TGCGCCAGCGGGGACTTCAGCGGGAGGGCGGGCTCCTACGAGCAGTACTTC.